The rows below give T cell receptor beta chains drawn from one sample of a study of cytomegalovirus exposure and HLA in healthy donors. The table came from immunoSEQ multiplex PCR; TCRdb's copy has only in-frame clones and leaves some out. This table holds some 110,000 clones, 80% to 85% found once. What was sequenced was PBMCs. These receptors came from a man in his thirties or forties in good health and CMV-seropositive. The CDR3 runs from the conserved cysteine through the conserved F or W. A D gene is named only where the DNA matches it firmly. Expanded clones get a size class; other rows say once, few or many, or leave the size out.

DNA	CDR3	V	size	J	D
TGTGCCAGCAGCCTACGGACTAGCTGGGGGGAGCTGTTTTTT	CASSLRTSWGELFF	TRBV9	once	TRBJ2-2	TRBD2
TGTGCCAGCAGCTCAGTCGGACTAGCGGACATCTTCGGTTCCTACAATGAGCAGTTCTTC	CASSSVGLADIFGSYNEQFF	TRBV11-3	few	TRBJ2-1	TRBD2
TGTGCCAGCAGCTTCCACGCGGACAGGGGGAATCAGCCCCAGCATTTT	CASSFHADRGNQPQHF	TRBV11-3	.	TRBJ1-5	TRBD1
TGTGCCACCAGCAGAGGGGGTGTCTACAGGAATGAAAAACTGTTTTTT	CATSRGGVYRNEKLFF	TRBV15	.	TRBJ1-4	.
TGTGCCAGCAGCTCAGGGTCGTTGGATGAAAAACTGTTTTTT	CASSSGSLDEKLFF	TRBV28	once	TRBJ1-4	.
TGTGCCAGCAGCTTAGAATATCCAGCGGGAGGGGAGACCCAGTACTTC	CASSLEYPAGGETQYF	TRBV11-2	.	TRBJ2-5	TRBD2
TGTGCCAGCAGCTTTGGGCCTGAAGCTTTCTTT	CASSFGPEAFF	TRBV7-9	.	TRBJ1-1	.
TGTGCCATAGGGACTAGCGGGAGGGTCGTAGAGACCCAGTACTTC	CAIGTSGRVVETQYF	TRBV10-3	.	TRBJ2-5	TRBD2
TGTGCCAGCAGGGGGGTGAGGGGGATGAACACTGAAGCTTTCTTT	CASRGVRGMNTEAFF	TRBV6-5	.	TRBJ1-1	.
TGTGCCAGCAGCTTAGGGGGACAGTCGAGCTCCTATAATTCACCCCTCCACTTT	CASSLGGQSSSYNSPLHF	TRBV7-8	.	TRBJ1-6	TRBD1
TGTGCCAGCAGTGAACAGAGCACAGATACGCAGTATTTT	CASSEQSTDTQYF	TRBV6-4	.	TRBJ2-3	.
TGTGCCAGCAGTTTAATAGTGCTGTCGGGTACGCAGTTCTTC	CASSLIVLSGTQFF	TRBV27	.	TRBJ2-1	.
TGCGCCAGCAGCTTGGATCTAGCGGCTAGCTCCTACAATGAGCAGTTCTTC	CASSLDLAASSYNEQFF	TRBV5-1	few	TRBJ2-1	TRBD2
TGTGCCAGCACGGGGACAGGGGGCACCTACGAGCAGTACTTC	CASTGTGGTYEQYF	TRBV6-5	.	TRBJ2-7	TRBD1
TGTGCCAGCAGCTTAGGGACAGGCCTTAGCGGTGAGCAGTTCTTC	CASSLGTGLSGEQFF	TRBV7-9	.	TRBJ2-1	.
TGTGCCAGCAGTTCATGGACAGGGGGAGATCAGCCCCAGCATTTT	CASSSWTGGDQPQHF	TRBV6-6	.	TRBJ1-5	TRBD1
TGTGCCAGCAGCCAGGGGGTTGAGCAGTACTTC	CASSQGVEQYF	TRBV10-3	.	TRBJ2-7	TRBD1
TGTGCCAGCAGCCTAGAGTTTGGGTCCTCGGGGACCCAGTACTTC	CASSLEFGSSGTQYF	TRBV5-5	.	TRBJ2-5	.
TGCGCCAGCAGCCAAGTACAGGCCACCTATGGCTACACCTTC	CASSQVQATYGYTF	TRBV4-1	.	TRBJ1-2	.
TGTGCCACCAGCAGAGATAGACAAAGGGGGCAGTTCTTC	CATSRDRQRGQFF	TRBV15	.	TRBJ2-1	.
TGTGCCAGCAACGTCCGAGGCGGGATCAGCACAGATACGCAGTATTTT	CASNVRGGISTDTQYF	TRBV5-4	.	TRBJ2-3	.
TGTGCCAGCTCCCTCGGACAGACGAACACTGAAGCTTTCTTT	CASSLGQTNTEAFF	TRBV2	.	TRBJ1-1	.
TGTGCCAGCAGTGGGGGCTACCAAGAGACCCAGTACTTC	CASSGGYQETQYF	TRBV2	.	TRBJ2-5	.
TGTGTCAGAAGCCTTCCGGGGAATTTCCCGTACACCGGGGAGCTGTTTTTT	CVRSLPGNFPYTGELFF	TRBV7-5	.	TRBJ2-2	.
TGTGCCAGCAGCACGTTAGCGGGAGGGCGAAACATTCAGTACTTC	CASSTLAGGRNIQYF	TRBV9	.	TRBJ2-4	TRBD2
TGTGCCAGCAGCCCCTTTCTTCTTACTGGAAACACCATATATTTT	CASSPFLLTGNTIYF	TRBV2	.	TRBJ1-3	.
TGTGCCAGCAATCCAGGGGAGGGGCCCTCCTACAATGAGCAGTTCTTC	CASNPGEGPSYNEQFF	TRBV7-9	.	TRBJ2-1	.
TGTGCCAGCAGCTTAGCGGGCAGGGTTAACTTCTATGATGGCTACACCTTC	CASSLAGRVNFYDGYTF	TRBV7-6	few	TRBJ1-2	.
TGTGCCAGCTTCGAGGGAGATGACACAGATACGCAGTATTTT	CASFEGDDTDTQYF	TRBV2	few	TRBJ2-3	.
TGTGCCAGCAGTTTATCGACCAGGCCATACAATGAGCAGTTCTTC	CASSLSTRPYNEQFF	TRBV27	once	TRBJ2-1	.
TGTGCCAGCAGCTTGATGTTGGCAGCAACTAATGAAAAACTGTTTTTT	CASSLMLAATNEKLFF	TRBV5-6	.	TRBJ1-4	.
TGTGCCACCAGCGGAGGGACAGGGATGAACACTGAAGCTTTCTTT	CATSGGTGMNTEAFF	TRBV15	.	TRBJ1-1	TRBD1